Listed below are T cell receptor beta chains from one sample, sequenced in a study of sequential checkpoint blockade in melanoma. Some clones are missing from TCRdb's copy, which holds only in-frame ones; the method was immunoSEQ multiplex PCR. Seen here are under 20,000 clones, roughly 66% observed once, and the top ten hold approximately 20%. Here the sequenced sample was CD8+ T cells sorted from blood (inferred from file names), taken from a patient given nivolumab and ipilimumab in sequence. The receptor set was obtained from a human donor with melanoma. The CDR3 runs from the conserved cysteine through the conserved F or W. A D gene is named only where the DNA matches it firmly. Clone size is shown for a subset of rows, as once, few, many or a class of expanded clone.

TRBV27	13	TRBJ1-5	NA	NA	CASSLNPLQPQHF	TGTGCCAGCAGTTTAAATCCCTTACAGCCCCAGCATTTT
TRBV9	16	TRBJ1-4	NA	NA	CASSPGLRAANEKLFF	TGTGCCAGCAGCCCCGGGTTGAGGGCAGCTAATGAAAAACTGTTTTTT
TRBV6-5	16	TRBJ2-3	NA	TRBD2	CASSYSGLAMADTQYF	TGTGCCAGCAGTTACTCTGGACTAGCGATGGCAGATACGCAGTATTTT
TRBV6-5	12	TRBJ2-1	few	TRBD2	CATRSLAVEQFF	TGTGCCACCCGGAGTCTAGCGGTTGAGCAGTTCTTC
TRBV9	15	TRBJ1-2	NA	NA	CASSVEFGHPNGYTF	TGTGCCAGCAGCGTAGAGTTCGGACATCCGAATGGCTACACCTTC
TRBV30	15	TRBJ2-3	NA	TRBD1	CAWVPGTGEGDTQYF	TGTGCCTGGGTCCCCGGGACAGGGGAGGGTGATACGCAGTATTTT
TRBV5-4	15	TRBJ2-5	few	TRBD1	CASSWGTGSGETQYF	TGTGCCAGCAGCTGGGGGACAGGGTCCGGGGAGACCCAGTACTTC
TRBV5-1	17	TRBJ2-2	NA	TRBD1	CASSWFPDRKNTGELFF	TGCGCCAGCAGCTGGTTCCCGGACAGGAAGAACACCGGGGAGCTGTTTTTT
TRBV29-1	12	TRBJ2-7	NA	NA	CSAWGDSYEQYF	TGCAGCGCCTGGGGGGATAGTTACGAGCAGTACTTC
TRBV5-6	13	TRBJ2-5	NA	NA	CASSGGWWETQYF	TGTGCCAGCAGCGGCGGATGGTGGGAGACCCAGTACTTC
TRBV9	15	TRBJ1-2	once	NA	CASSVGNSGSYGYTF	TGTGCCAGCAGCGTGGGGAATAGTGGGAGCTATGGCTACACCTTC
TRBV7-8	13	TRBJ2-7	NA	NA	CASSPGLHYEQYF	TGTGCCAGCAGCCCCGGACTGCACTACGAGCAGTACTTC
TRBV13	14	TRBJ2-7	NA	TRBD1	CASSGQGSSYEQYF	TGTGCCAGCTCGGGACAGGGGAGCTCCTACGAGCAGTACTTC
TRBV7-6	17	TRBJ2-7	few	TRBD2	CASSLETSGYLSYEQYF	TGTGCCAGCAGCTTAGAAACTAGCGGATACCTCTCCTACGAGCAGTACTTC
TRBV29-1	17	TRBJ2-7	medium-sized	TRBD2	CSVEDGSGTSGTYEQYF	TGCAGCGTTGAAGATGGTTCCGGGACTAGCGGGACTTACGAGCAGTACTTC
TRBV19	14	TRBJ2-1	NA	TRBD2	CASSITAGGSEQFF	TGTGCCAGTAGTATCACAGCGGGAGGTAGTGAGCAGTTCTTC
TRBV7-3	15	TRBJ2-1	NA	TRBD1	CASSSTGGSYNEQFF	TGTGCCAGCAGCTCGACAGGGGGGTCCTACAATGAGCAGTTCTTC
TRBV4-1	16	TRBJ2-1	NA	TRBD2	CASSLTSGDTYNEQFF	TGCGCCAGCAGCCTGACTAGCGGGGACACCTACAATGAGCAGTTCTTC
TRBV29-1	14	TRBJ2-5	NA	TRBD2	CSVKRSGKQETQYF	TGCAGCGTTAAGAGGAGCGGGAAACAAGAGACCCAGTACTTC
TRBV28	15	TRBJ1-2	NA	NA	CASSFPTDSHYGYTF	TGTGCCAGCAGTTTCCCCACTGACAGCCACTATGGCTACACCTTC
TRBV19	17	TRBJ2-1	NA	TRBD2	CASSIGWTSGRSSEQFF	TGTGCCAGTAGTATCGGTTGGACTAGCGGGAGGTCGAGTGAGCAGTTCTTC
TRBV5-8	14	TRBJ1-6	NA	TRBD1	CASSQQGAYSPLHF	TGTGCCAGCAGCCAACAGGGGGCATATTCACCCCTCCACTTT
TRBV19	15	TRBJ2-7	once	NA	CASSIGGQGSYEQYF	TGTGCCAGTAGTATTGGCGGCCAGGGGAGCTACGAGCAGTACTTC
TRBV5-5	17	TRBJ2-5	medium-sized	TRBD2	CASSVRASGGVGETQYF	TGTGCCAGCAGCGTTCGGGCTAGCGGGGGGGTAGGGGAGACCCAGTACTTC
TRBV27	18	TRBJ2-2	NA	TRBD1	CASTTNILDRGNTGELFF	TGTGCCAGCACCACCAACATCCTAGACAGGGGGAACACCGGGGAGCTGTTTTTT
TRBV6-5	14	TRBJ2-4	NA	TRBD2	CASSYSGLADIQYF	TGTGCCAGCAGTTACTCGGGACTAGCAGACATTCAGTACTTC
TRBV2	17	TRBJ1-4	NA	NA	CASSESGDTATNEKLFF	TGTGCCAGCAGTGAATCCGGAGATACCGCAACTAATGAAAAACTGTTTTTT
TRBV2	16	TRBJ2-6	NA	TRBD1	CASSGGQGIGANVLTF	TGTGCCAGCAGTGGGGGACAGGGGATTGGGGCCAACGTCCTGACTTTC
TRBV19	18	TRBJ2-2	NA	TRBD2	CASSARLAGVTNTGELFF	TGTGCCAGTAGTGCGAGACTAGCGGGAGTTACGAACACCGGGGAGCTGTTTTTT
TRBV18	15	TRBJ1-4	NA	NA	CASSYERTTNEKLFF	TGTGCCAGCTCTTACGAGAGAACAACTAATGAAAAACTGTTTTTT
TRBV21-1	13	TRBJ2-7	once	NA	CASSKVLQGGQYF	TGTGCCAGCAGCAAAGTGCTTCAGGGCGGCCAGTACTTC
TRBV7-2	14	TRBJ2-1	few	NA	CASSLGHRGNEQFF	TGTGCCAGCAGCCTCGGACACCGGGGGAATGAGCAGTTCTTC
TRBV2	14	TRBJ2-7	NA	NA	CASSSGTFSYEQYF	TGTGCCAGCAGTTCCGGGACTTTCTCCTACGAGCAGTACTTC
TRBV15	16	TRBJ2-1	NA	NA	CATSLNAAWGDNEQFF	TGTGCCACCAGTCTTAACGCGGCCTGGGGGGACAATGAGCAGTTCTTC
TRBV29-1	15	TRBJ2-1	NA	TRBD1	CSVEGDRGPYNEQFF	TGCAGCGTTGAAGGCGACAGGGGACCCTACAATGAGCAGTTCTTC
TRBV6-6	14	TRBJ2-7	NA	NA	CASSSGYRSDEQYF	TGTGCCAGCAGCTCCGGGTACAGGTCCGACGAGCAGTACTTC
TRBV11-1	15	TRBJ1-1	few	TRBD1	CASSPTTGANTEAFF	TGTGCCAGCAGCCCGACTACAGGGGCGAACACTGAAGCTTTCTTT
TRBV30	13	TRBJ1-6	few	NA	CAWSAASGPPLHF	TGTGCCTGGAGCGCCGCGTCAGGGCCACCCCTCCACTTT
TRBV11-2	16	TRBJ2-7	few	NA	CASSIAEGAQAYEQYF	TGTGCCAGCAGCATCGCGGAGGGGGCGCAGGCCTACGAGCAGTACTTC
TRBV13	13	TRBJ2-7	few	NA	CASSLWQGDEQYF	TGTGCCAGCAGTTTATGGCAGGGCGACGAGCAGTACTTC
TRBV4-3	17	TRBJ2-7	many	TRBD2	CASSQELAGGYSYEQYF	TGCGCCAGCAGCCAGGAGTTAGCGGGAGGGTACTCCTACGAGCAGTACTTC
TRBV27	14	TRBJ2-1	NA	TRBD2	CASSKRGDHNEQFF	TGTGCCAGCAGCAAGCGGGGGGACCACAATGAGCAGTTCTTC
TRBV5-6	15	TRBJ2-1	once	TRBD2	CASSPGTSGYNEQFF	TGTGCCAGCAGTCCCGGGACTAGCGGCTACAATGAGCAGTTCTTC
TRBV9	14	TRBJ2-7	many	NA	CASMRDSLAYEQYF	TGTGCCAGCATGCGGGACAGTTTAGCTTACGAGCAGTACTTC
TRBV30	14	TRBJ2-7	NA	TRBD1	CAWSTGQGSYEQYF	TGTGCCTGGAGTACGGGACAGGGATCGTACGAGCAGTACTTC
TRBV28	18	TRBJ1-5	NA	NA	CASRVSGGGGYSNQPQHF	TGTGCCAGCCGGGTGTCGGGGGGCGGTGGGTATAGCAATCAGCCCCAGCATTTT
TRBV6-1	13	TRBJ2-2	once	NA	CASSDPDSGELFF	TGTGCCAGCAGTGACCCGGACAGCGGGGAGCTGTTTTTT
TRBV27	13	TRBJ2-1	NA	NA	CASSLFPGGQQFF	TGTGCCAGCAGTTTATTCCCCGGGGGTCAGCAGTTCTTC
TRBV5-6	15	TRBJ2-7	NA	TRBD1	CASSFGWDRSYEQYF	TGTGCCAGCAGCTTCGGTTGGGACAGGAGCTACGAGCAGTACTTC
TRBV10-1	13	TRBJ2-3	NA	NA	CASSEGTLDTQYF	TGCGCCAGCAGTGAGGGGACTTTAGATACGCAGTATTTT
TRBV7-6	16	TRBJ2-7	NA	NA	CASSLLAPGTIYEQYF	TGTGCCAGCAGCTTATTGGCCCCAGGGACAATCTACGAGCAGTACTTC
TRBV19	15	TRBJ1-1	NA	TRBD1	CASRRGQYGNTEAFF	TGTGCCAGTAGGAGGGGGCAGTACGGGAACACTGAAGCTTTCTTT